This T cell receptor beta chain was documented in a study of T cells in Graves' hyperthyroidism and ophthalmopathy. Ophthalmopathy patients had Clinical Activity Score at least 3, NOSPECS grade at least 4, duration under 3 months. An approximately 10 ml volume of fresh peripheral blood provided the PBMCs. The TCR beta CDR3 regions underwent amplification using RNA transcripts as the source. A first-round RT-PCR of the TCR CDR3 used the HTBI primer set. MiXCR was run by TCRdb on the multiplex PCR reads, yielding one entry per CDR3 protein. The sample holds approximately 620,000 distinct CDR3 sequences; more than 15% are singletons and the top ten take around 3.5%. The J segment lost 0 bases and the V segment lost 8 bases, leaving 9 bases of the junction unmatched. This CDR3 has 16 residues. Many counts were recorded for this clonotype.

This sequence originates from a woman aged 40 to 49 with Graves' ophthalmopathy. Sample: blood. The chain couples TRBV12-3 or TRBV12-4 to TRBJ2-1, with TRBD2 matching over 8 bases. CDR3 DNA: TGTGCCAGCGGGCTCCCGGGGGGGGCCTCCTACAATGAGCAGTTCTTC. Amino acid sequence: CASGLPGGASYNEQFF.